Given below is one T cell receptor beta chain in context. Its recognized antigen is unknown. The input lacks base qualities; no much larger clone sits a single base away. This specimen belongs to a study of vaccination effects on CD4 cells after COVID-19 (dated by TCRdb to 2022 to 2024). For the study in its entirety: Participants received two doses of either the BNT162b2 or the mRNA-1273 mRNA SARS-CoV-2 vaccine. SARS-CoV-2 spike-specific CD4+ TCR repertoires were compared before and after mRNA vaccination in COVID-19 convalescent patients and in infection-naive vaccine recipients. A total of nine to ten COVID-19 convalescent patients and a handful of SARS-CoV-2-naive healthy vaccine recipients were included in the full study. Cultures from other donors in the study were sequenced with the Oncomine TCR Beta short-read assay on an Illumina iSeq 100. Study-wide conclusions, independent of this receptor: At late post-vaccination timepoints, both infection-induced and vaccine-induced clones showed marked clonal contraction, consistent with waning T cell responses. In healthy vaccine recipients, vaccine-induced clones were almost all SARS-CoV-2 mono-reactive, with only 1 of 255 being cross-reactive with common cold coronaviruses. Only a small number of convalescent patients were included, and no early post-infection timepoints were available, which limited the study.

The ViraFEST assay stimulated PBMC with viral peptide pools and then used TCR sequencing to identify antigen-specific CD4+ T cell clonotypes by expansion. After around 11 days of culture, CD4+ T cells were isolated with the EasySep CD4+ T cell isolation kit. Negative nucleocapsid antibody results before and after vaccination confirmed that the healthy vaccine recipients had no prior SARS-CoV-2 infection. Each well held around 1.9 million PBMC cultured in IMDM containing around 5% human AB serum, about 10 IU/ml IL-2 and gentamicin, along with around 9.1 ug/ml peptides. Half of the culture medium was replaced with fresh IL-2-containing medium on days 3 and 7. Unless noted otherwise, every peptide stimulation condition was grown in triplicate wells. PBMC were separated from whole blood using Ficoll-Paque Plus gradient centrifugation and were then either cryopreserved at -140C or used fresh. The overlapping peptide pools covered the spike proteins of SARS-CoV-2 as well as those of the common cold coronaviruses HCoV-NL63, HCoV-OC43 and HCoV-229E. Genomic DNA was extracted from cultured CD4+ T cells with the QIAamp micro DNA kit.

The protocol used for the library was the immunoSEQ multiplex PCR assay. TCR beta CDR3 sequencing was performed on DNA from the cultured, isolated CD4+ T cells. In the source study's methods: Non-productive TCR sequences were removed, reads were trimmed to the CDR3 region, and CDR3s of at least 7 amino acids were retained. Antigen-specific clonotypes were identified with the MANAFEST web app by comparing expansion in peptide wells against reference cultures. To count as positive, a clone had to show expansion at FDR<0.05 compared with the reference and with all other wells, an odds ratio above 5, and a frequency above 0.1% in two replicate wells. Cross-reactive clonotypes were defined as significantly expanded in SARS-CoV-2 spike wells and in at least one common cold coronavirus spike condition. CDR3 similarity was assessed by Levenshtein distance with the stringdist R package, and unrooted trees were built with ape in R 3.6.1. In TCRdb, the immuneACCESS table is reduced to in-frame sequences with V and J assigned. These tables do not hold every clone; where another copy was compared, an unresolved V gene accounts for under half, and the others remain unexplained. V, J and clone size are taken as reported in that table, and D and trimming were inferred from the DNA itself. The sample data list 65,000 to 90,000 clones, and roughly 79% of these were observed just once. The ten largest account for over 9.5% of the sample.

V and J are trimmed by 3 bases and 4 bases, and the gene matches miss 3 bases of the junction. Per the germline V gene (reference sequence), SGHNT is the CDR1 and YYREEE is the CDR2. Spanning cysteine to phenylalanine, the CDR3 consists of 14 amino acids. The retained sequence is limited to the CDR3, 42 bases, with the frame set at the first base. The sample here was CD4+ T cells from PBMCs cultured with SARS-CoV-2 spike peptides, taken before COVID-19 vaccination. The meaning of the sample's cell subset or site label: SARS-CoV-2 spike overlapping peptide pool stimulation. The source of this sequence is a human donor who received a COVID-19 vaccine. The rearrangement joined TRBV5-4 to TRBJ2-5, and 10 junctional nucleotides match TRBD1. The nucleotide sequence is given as TGTGCCAGCAGCTGGGGACAGGGGCTAGAGACCCAGTACTTC. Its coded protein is CASSWGQGLETQYF.